Presented here are 16 T cell receptor beta chains from one specimen sequenced in a study of T cells in Graves' hyperthyroidism and ophthalmopathy (dated by TCRdb to the late 2010s). Libraries were made using multiplex PCR. The run used an Illumina HiSeq 2000. The TCR beta CDR3 regions were amplified from RNA transcripts. The TCR CDR3 was subjected to a first round of RT-PCR using the HTBI primer set and the Qiagen OneStep RT-PCR kit. The public reads were run again by TCRdb, first through fastp at Q25 and then through MiXCR, and only productive beta chains were kept. CDR3 protein sequences are deduplicated, and each keeps its most common genes and DNA. The sample table contains a few hundred thousand distinct CDR3 sequences; only one count was recorded for less than 25% of them. Clones ranked in the top ten supply about 49% of the sample. Sequencing was carried out using blood. All receptors derive from a woman aged 70-85 years with Graves' ophthalmopathy.

This clonotype was observed many times. DNA for the CDR3: TGTGCCAGCAGCCAAGCTTGGGCGGGGGACAATGAGCAGTTCTTC. It specifies CASSQAWAGDNEQFF. The V gene is TRBV3-1, the J gene TRBJ2-1; 7 bases align to TRBD2. This CDR3 spans 15 amino acids. V shed 1 base and J 5 bases; nucleotides not matched to a gene: 5. Germline V gives CDR1 LGHDT, CDR2 YNNKEL (reference sequence).

The rearrangement uses TRBV6-2 or TRBV6-3 and TRBJ1-6; D remains unclear. Trimming removed 2 bases from V and 10 bases from J, with 9 bases in between. Germline CDR1 and CDR2: MNHEY and SVGEGT. The CDR3 has 13 residues. The CDR3 sequence: CASSYLKESPLHF. The CDR3, as DNA: TGTGCCAGCAGTTACCTCAAGGAATCACCCCTCCACTTT.

This clonotype was found a few times. This chain connects TRBV28 to TRBJ2-3, with D maybe TRBD1 (7 bases). The germline CDR1 and CDR2 sequences are MDHEN and SYDVKM. The CDR3 is 14 residues long. Trimming left V 6 bases short and J 3 bases short, with 13 bases between. The DNA for the CDR3 is TGTGCCAGCAGGGCAGGGGGGCCGACAGATACGCAGTATTTT. As protein: CASRAGGPTDTQYF.

This clonotype was found once. The chain combines TRBV20-1 with TRBJ2-3; the match to TRBD2 covers 7 bases. The germline V gene has CDR1 DFQATT and CDR2 SNEGSKA (reference sequence). J gave up 0 bases and V 1 base, and 4 bases lay outside the gene matches. This CDR3 spans 15 amino acids. The CDR3, as DNA: TGCAGTGCTAGAGGTAGCGGGCTTAGCACAGATACGCAGTATTTT. Protein product: CSARGSGLSTDTQYF.

This chain uses TRBV6-5 with TRBJ2-7; TRBD2 matches at 13 bases. This CDR3 region has 15 residues. Germline CDR1 MNHEY, CDR2 SVGAGI. The trim removed 2 bases at V and 6 bases at J, leaving 4 bases unmatched. CDR3 loop: CASSYRTSGRGEQYF. The CDR3 DNA is TGTGCCAGCAGTTACCGGACTAGCGGGAGAGGCGAGCAGTACTTC.

The chain has TRBV20-1 and TRBJ2-7; the D gene is possibly TRBD1 (6 bases). In germline, CDR1 is DFQATT, CDR2 SNEGSKA (reference sequence). Trimming shortened V by 6 bases and J by 3 bases, and 15 bases separated the two germline ends. The CDR3 length is 13 residues. CDR3 coding DNA: TGCAGTGCCTCGCACAGGGTCGGCTACGAGCAGTACTTC. Amino acids: CSASHRVGYEQYF.

This clonotype came up many times. The chain employs TRBV12-3 or TRBV12-4 and TRBJ1-3; possible D gene TRBD1, 5 bases. CDR3 length: 14 amino acids. The ends were cut back, 2 bases at V and 6 bases at J, with 11 bases in the middle. The CDR3 coding sequence is TGTGCCAGCAGTTTAAGGGGCGAATTAAACACCATATATTTT. It specifies CASSLRGELNTIYF.

The chain uses TRBV6-1 and TRBJ1-2; D unresolved. The germline CDR1 and CDR2 sequences are MNHNS and SASEGT. The CDR3 consists of 13 residues. The V gene lost 3 bases and the J gene lost 4 bases, with 9 bases spanning the gap. The DNA for the CDR3 is TGTGCCAGCAGTGAGTTAGCCGCCTATGGCTACACCTTC. As protein: CASSELAAYGYTF.

This clonotype was observed many times. The chain combines TRBV12-3 or TRBV12-4 with TRBJ2-4; TRBD2 matches at 12 bases. With 2 bases clipped from V and 11 bases from J, the junction kept 7 bases outside the gene matches. The CDR3 extends over 15 amino acids. CDR3 DNA: TGTGCCAGCAGTTTAAGGCTAGCGGGAGGGGGCGTTCAGTACTTC. Protein sequence: CASSLRLAGGGVQYF.

CDR3 protein: CASSPTSGKTTDTQYF. DNA for the CDR3: TGTGCCAGCAGCCCCACCTCCGGGAAGACCACAGATACGCAGTATTTT. The chain carries TRBV7-2 and TRBJ2-3; TRBD2 is a possible D gene (5 bases). The CDR3 covers 16 residues. Trimming cost V 5 bases and J 2 bases, with 17 bases left between them. Germline V gene data show CDR1 as SGHTA and CDR2 as FQGNSA.

In this sample, this clonotype turned up once. V is TRBV20-1 and J is TRBJ1-3; D remains unclear. The CDR3 covers 13 residues. V lost 5 bases and J 0 bases, leaving 8 bases between the germline ends. Germline-derived CDR1 and CDR2 are DFQATT and SNEGSKA (reference sequence). As DNA, the CDR3 is TGCAGTGCTCGCAGACCCTCTGGAAACACCATATATTTT. It encodes CSARRPSGNTIYF.

At least ten counts were recorded for this clonotype. The chain combines TRBV11-2 with TRBJ2-1; no definite D call. Germline V gene lookup returns CDR1 SGHAT and CDR2 FQNNGV. The CDR3 extends over 14 amino acids. V lost 5 bases, J lost 0 bases, and 8 bases lay in between. CDR3 residues: CASSPPSSYNEQFF. In DNA, the CDR3 is TGTGCCAGCAGCCCTCCGAGCTCCTACAATGAGCAGTTCTTC.

The V gene is TRBV6-2 or TRBV6-3, the J gene TRBJ1-1; D is unresolved. V gave up 0 bases and J gave up 4 bases, with 6 bases separating them. This CDR3 has 13 residues. CDR1 and CDR2 (germline): MNHEY, SVGEGT. The CDR3 nucleotides are TGTGCCAGCAGTTACTCGATTGGCACTGAAGCTTTCTTT. Its protein is CASSYSIGTEAFF.

The V gene is TRBV12-3 or TRBV12-4, the J gene TRBJ2-7; D gene ambiguous. V dropped 3 bases and J dropped 5 bases, with 17 bases sitting between them. The CDR3 consists of 15 residues. The CDR3 nucleotides read TGTGCCAGCAGTTTTCAGGCTCGTGAGGCGAACGAGCAGTACTTC. It codes for CASSFQAREANEQYF.

The table lists this clonotype with a few counts. This chain joins TRBV7-2 and TRBJ2-7, with 11 nucleotides matching TRBD1. Germline CDR1 reads SGHTA; CDR2 reads FQGNSA. The CDR3 runs 17 residues. With 1 base clipped from V and 3 bases from J, the junction kept 8 bases outside the gene matches. The CDR3 loop reads CASSLGLIGTGGYEQYF. For the CDR3, the DNA is TGTGCCAGCAGCTTAGGTCTTATTGGGACAGGGGGCTACGAGCAGTACTTC.

This sequence joins TRBV27 and TRBJ1-6, with 10 bases that match TRBD1. The CDR3 length is 16 residues. Germline CDR1 reads MNHEY; CDR2 reads SMNVEV (reference sequence). J gave up 8 bases and V 0 bases, and 4 bases lay outside the gene matches. The DNA for the CDR3 is TGTGCCAGCAGTTTATCGACAGGGGGCTTTTATTCACCCCTCCACTTT. Residues: CASSLSTGGFYSPLHF.